This T cell receptor beta chain came from a study of regulatory dendritic cells for organ transplantation. Whole-study findings and limits: Memory T cells were less diverse than naive, with memory CD8+ most oligoclonal. Memory CD8+ clonal expansion seemed more limited with regulatory than mature dendritic cells.

Between the trimmed V and J ends, which lost 3 bases and 4 bases, there was a span of 18 bases. Germline assignment: CDR1 SGDLS and CDR2 YYNGEE. The CDR3 runs 16 residues. This table comes from immunoSEQ multiplex PCR, and its TCRdb copy is limited to in-frame clones, with some not included. The sample shows 29,000 or so clones, over 75% of them seen only once. CD4+ or CD8+ T cells were sorted as naive CD45RA+ or memory CD45RO+. In the case of this clone: Antigen unknown.

The chain recombines TRBV9 with TRBJ2-3; weak D call: TRBD2 (5 bases). The sequence was collected from a human donor in good health. Sequenced: memory CD4+ T cells from blood. Subset defined: CD45RO+ memory T cells. The CDR3 coding sequence is TGTGCCAGCAGCGGAAGTGAAGGGAGCACGGCAGATACGCAGTATTTT. It translates to CASSGSEGSTADTQYF.